The T cell receptor (beta chain) under discussion was sequenced for a study of T cell responses to AZD1222 COVID-19 vaccine. Study-level findings and limits: Spike as a whole was targeted by vaccine-associated CD4 TCRs, dominant at 160-218 and 743-854.

Assay: immunoSEQ multiplex PCR; the TCRdb copy retains only in-frame clones and omits some. Of approximately 110,000 clones detected, about 88% appear once; the ten largest clones hold more than 15%. Points on this clone: Its antigen is undetermined.

CDR3 length: 17 amino acids. J lost 6 bases, V lost 4 bases, and 11 bases had no gene match. Germline loops: CDR1 SGHNT, CDR2 YENEEA. The receptor was isolated from an adult in good health. The specimen was peripheral blood, collected on day 0 of AZD1222 vaccination. V is TRBV11-3 and J is TRBJ2-2; TRBD2 matches at 10 bases. The DNA for the CDR3 is TGTGCCAGCAGCTCATCCTTTTTAGCGGGAGGTGCCGGGGAGCTGTTTTTT. This gives the protein CASSSSFLAGGAGELFF. Filled out from reference TRBV11-3 and TRBJ2-2, the complete variable domain reads EAGVVQSPRYKIIEKKQPVAFWCNPISGHNTLYWYLQNLGQGPELLIRYENEEAVDDSQLPKDRFSAERLKGVDSTLKIQPAELGDSAVYLCASSSSFLAGGAGELFFGEGSRLTVL.